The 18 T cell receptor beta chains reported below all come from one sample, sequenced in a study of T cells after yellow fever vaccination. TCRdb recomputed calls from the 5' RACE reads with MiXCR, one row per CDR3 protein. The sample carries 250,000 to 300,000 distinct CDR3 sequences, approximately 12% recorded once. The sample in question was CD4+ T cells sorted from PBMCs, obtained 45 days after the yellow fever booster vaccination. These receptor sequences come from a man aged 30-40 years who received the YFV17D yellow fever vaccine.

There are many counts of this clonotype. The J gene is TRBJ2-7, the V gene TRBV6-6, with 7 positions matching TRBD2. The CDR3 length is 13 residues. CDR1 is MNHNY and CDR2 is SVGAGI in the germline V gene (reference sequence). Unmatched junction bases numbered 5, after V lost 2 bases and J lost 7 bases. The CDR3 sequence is CASSYETSQEQYF. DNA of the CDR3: TGTGCCAGCAGTTACGAGACTAGCCAAGAGCAGTACTTC.

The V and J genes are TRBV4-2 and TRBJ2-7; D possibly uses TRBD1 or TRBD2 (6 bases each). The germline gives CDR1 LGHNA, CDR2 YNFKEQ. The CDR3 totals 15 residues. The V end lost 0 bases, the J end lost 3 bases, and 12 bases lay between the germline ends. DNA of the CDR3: TGTGCCAGCAGCCAAGAAGGGGGGCAACGCTACGAGCAGTACTTC. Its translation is CASSQEGGQRYEQYF.

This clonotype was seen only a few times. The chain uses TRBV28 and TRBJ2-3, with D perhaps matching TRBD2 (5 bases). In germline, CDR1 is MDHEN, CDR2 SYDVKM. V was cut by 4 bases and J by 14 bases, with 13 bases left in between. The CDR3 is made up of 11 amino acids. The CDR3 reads CASSSSRTVYF. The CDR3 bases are TGTGCCAGCAGTTCCTCTAGGACTGTGTATTTT.

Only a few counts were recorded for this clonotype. The DNA for the CDR3 is TGCGCCAGCAGCCCGACGCCAGTCCCCTACAATGAGCAGTTCTTC. It encodes CASSPTPVPYNEQFF. This chain links TRBV5-1 with TRBJ2-1, with D hard to call. Germline V lookup: CDR1 SGHRS, CDR2 YFSETQ. The V end was cut by 4 bases, the J end by 2 bases, with 13 bases between. The CDR3 loop spans 15 amino acids.

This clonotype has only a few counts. The CDR3 region has the DNA TGTGCCAGCAGCGTAGAGATTAGCACAGATACGCAGTATTTT. Protein product: CASSVEISTDTQYF. V is TRBV9 and J is TRBJ2-3; no definite D call. Germline V gene lookup returns CDR1 SGDLS and CDR2 YYNGEE. V gave up 0 bases and J gave up 0 bases, with 5 bases separating them. The length of the CDR3 is 14 residues.

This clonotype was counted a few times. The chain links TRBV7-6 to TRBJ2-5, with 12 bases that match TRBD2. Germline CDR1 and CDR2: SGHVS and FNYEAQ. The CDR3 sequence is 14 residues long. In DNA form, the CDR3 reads TGTGCAACCGGGGCGACTAGCGGGAGAGGGACCCAGTACTTC. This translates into CATGATSGRGTQYF.

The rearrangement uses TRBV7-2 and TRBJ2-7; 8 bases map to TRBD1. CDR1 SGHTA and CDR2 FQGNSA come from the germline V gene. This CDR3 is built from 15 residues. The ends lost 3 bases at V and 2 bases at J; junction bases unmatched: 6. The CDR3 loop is CASSFNRGTTYEQYF. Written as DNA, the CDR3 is TGTGCCAGCAGCTTCAACAGGGGGACCACCTACGAGCAGTACTTC. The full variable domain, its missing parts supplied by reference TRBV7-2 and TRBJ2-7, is GAGVSQSPSNKVTEKGKDVELRCDPISGHTALYWYRQSLGQGLEFLIYFQGNSAPDKSGLPSDRFSAERTGGSVSTLTIQRTQQEDSAVYLCASSFNRGTTYEQYFGPGTRLTVT.

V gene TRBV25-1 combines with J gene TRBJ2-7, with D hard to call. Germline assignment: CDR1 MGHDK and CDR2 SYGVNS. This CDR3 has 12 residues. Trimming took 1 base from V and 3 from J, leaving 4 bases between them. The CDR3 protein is CASSESFYEQYF. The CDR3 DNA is TGTGCCAGCAGTGAATCGTTCTACGAGCAGTACTTC.

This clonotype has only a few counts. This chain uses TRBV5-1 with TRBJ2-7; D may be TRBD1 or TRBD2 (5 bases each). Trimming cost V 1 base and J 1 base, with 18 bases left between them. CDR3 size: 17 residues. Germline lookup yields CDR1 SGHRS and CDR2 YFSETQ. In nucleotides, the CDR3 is TGCGCCAGCAGCTTGTCACCTACCGGGACCGAGTCCTACGAGCAGTACTTC. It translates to CASSLSPTGTESYEQYF.

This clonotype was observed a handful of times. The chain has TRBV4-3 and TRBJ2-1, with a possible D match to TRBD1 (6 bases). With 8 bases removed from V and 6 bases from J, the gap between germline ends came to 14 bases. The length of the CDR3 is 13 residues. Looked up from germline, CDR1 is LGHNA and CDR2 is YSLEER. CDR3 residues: CASRKAGVNEQFF. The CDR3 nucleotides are TGCGCCAGCCGGAAGGCAGGGGTCAATGAGCAGTTCTTC.

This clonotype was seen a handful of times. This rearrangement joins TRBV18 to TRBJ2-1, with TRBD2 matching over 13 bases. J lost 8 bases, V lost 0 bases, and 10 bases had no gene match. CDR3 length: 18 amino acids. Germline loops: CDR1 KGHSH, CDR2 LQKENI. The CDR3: CASSPPPRTSGRGDEQFF. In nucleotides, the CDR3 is TGTGCCAGCTCACCACCTCCCAGAACTAGCGGGAGGGGGGATGAGCAGTTCTTC.

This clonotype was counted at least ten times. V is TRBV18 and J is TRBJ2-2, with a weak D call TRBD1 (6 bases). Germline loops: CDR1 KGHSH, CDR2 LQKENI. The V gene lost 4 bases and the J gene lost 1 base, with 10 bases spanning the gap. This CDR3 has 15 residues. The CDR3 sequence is CASSLTGQNTGELFF. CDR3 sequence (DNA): TGTGCCAGCTCACTAACGGGACAGAACACCGGGGAGCTGTTTTTT.

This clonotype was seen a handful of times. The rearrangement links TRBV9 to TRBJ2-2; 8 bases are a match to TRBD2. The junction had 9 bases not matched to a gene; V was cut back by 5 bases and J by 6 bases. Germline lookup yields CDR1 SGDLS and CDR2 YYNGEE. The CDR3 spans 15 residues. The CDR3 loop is CASRRGSGKAGELFF. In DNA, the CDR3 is TGTGCCAGCAGGCGGGGTAGCGGGAAAGCCGGGGAGCTGTTTTTT.

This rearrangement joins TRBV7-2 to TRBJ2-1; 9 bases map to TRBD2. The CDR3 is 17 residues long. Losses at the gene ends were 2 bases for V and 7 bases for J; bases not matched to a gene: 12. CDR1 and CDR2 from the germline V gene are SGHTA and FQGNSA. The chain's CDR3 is CASSLYGREGIGNEQFF. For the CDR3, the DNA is TGTGCCAGCAGCTTATACGGGCGGGAGGGCATTGGGAATGAGCAGTTCTTC.

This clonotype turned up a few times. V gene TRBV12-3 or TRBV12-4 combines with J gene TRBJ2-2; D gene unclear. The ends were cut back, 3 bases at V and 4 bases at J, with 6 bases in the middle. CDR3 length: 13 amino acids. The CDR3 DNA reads TGTGCCAGCAGTTTGGGCCCCACCGGGGAGCTGTTTTTT. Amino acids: CASSLGPTGELFF.

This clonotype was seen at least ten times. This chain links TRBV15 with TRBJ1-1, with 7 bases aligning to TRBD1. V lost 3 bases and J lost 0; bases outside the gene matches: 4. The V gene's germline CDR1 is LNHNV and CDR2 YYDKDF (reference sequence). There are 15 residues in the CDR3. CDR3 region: CATSSSQGLNTEAFF. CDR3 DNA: TGTGCCACCAGCAGTTCACAGGGGTTGAACACTGAAGCTTTCTTT.

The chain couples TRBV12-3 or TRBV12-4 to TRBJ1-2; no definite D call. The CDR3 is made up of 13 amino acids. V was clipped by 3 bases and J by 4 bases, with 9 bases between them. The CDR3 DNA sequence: TGTGCCAGCAGTTTCAGGAGGACCTATGGCTACACCTTC. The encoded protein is CASSFRRTYGYTF.

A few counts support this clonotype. The CDR3 DNA sequence: TGTGCCAGCAGCTGGAGCTCGGGGGCGATTAATGAAAAACTGTTTTTT. Its protein is CASSWSSGAINEKLFF. This chain uses TRBV5-5 with TRBJ1-4; TRBD1 is a possible D gene (6 bases). The CDR3 consists of 16 residues. Trimming took off 3 bases at V and 4 bases at J, with 16 bases between the two ends. The V gene's germline CDR1 is SGHKS and CDR2 YYEKEE (reference sequence).